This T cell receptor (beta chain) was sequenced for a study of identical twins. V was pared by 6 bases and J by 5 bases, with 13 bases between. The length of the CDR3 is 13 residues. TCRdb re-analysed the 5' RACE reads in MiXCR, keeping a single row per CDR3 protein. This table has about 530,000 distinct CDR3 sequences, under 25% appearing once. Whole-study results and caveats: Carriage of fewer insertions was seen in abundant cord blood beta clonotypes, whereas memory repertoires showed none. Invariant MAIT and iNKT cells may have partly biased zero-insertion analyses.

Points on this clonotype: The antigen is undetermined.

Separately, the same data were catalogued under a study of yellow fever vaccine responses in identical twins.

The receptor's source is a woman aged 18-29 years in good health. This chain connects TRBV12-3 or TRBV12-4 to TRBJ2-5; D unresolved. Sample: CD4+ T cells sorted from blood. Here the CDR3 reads CASRTQSQETQYF. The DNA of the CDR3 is TGTGCCAGCAGGACTCAGTCGCAGGAGACCCAGTACTTC.